What follows are 27 T cell receptor beta chains derived from one specimen sequenced in a study of T cell responses to AZD1222 COVID-19 vaccine. TCRdb keeps only in-frame clones here, not all; method: immunoSEQ multiplex PCR. The profile shows about 110,000 clones, nearly 90% of them singletons. Sequenced here: peripheral blood, sampled on day 0 of AZD1222 vaccination. The receptors were sampled from an adult in good health.

J is TRBJ1-5 and V is TRBV15; no clear D. V lost 3 bases and J 4 bases, leaving 16 bases between the germline ends. The V gene's germline CDR1 is LNHNV and CDR2 YYDKDF (reference sequence). CDR3 length: 16 residues. CDR3 amino acids: CATSSGPMAVNQPQHF. For the CDR3, the DNA is TGTGCCACCAGCAGCGGCCCGATGGCAGTTAATCAGCCCCAGCATTTT.

This chain links TRBV19 with TRBJ2-2; a weak D match, TRBD1 (6 bases). This CDR3 region has 14 residues. V dropped 6 bases and J dropped 1 base, with 9 bases sitting between them. Germline assignment: CDR1 LNHDA and CDR2 SQIVND (reference sequence). The CDR3: CASRWGQNTGELFF. The CDR3 nucleotides are TGTGCCAGTAGATGGGGACAGAACACCGGGGAGCTGTTTTTT.

This clone was observed a few times. The chain couples TRBV4-1 to TRBJ1-3, with D tentatively TRBD1 (5 bases). The V end was cut by 0 bases, the J end by 7 bases, with 13 bases between. This CDR3 is built from 15 residues. The germline V gene encodes CDR1 MGHRA and CDR2 YSYEKL. The CDR3 protein is CASSQEDSLGNTIYF. The CDR3 nucleotides read TGCGCCAGCAGCCAAGAAGACAGCCTGGGGAACACCATATATTTT.

This rearrangement joins TRBV5-4 to TRBJ2-2; TRBD2 aligns across 10 bases. This CDR3 contains 15 residues. V dropped 0 bases and J dropped 8; count of bases not matched to a gene: 4. Germline values: CDR1 SGHNT, CDR2 YYREEE (reference sequence). The CDR3 DNA reads as TGTGCCAGCAGCTTGGCCGGACTAGCGGTGGGGGAGCTGTTTTTT. Translated, it gives CASSLAGLAVGELFF.

The chain carries TRBV24-1 and TRBJ1-1, with a tentative D call TRBD1 (6 bases). The germline V gene encodes CDR1 KGHDR and CDR2 SFDVKD. V lost 1 base and J 8 bases, leaving 16 bases between the germline ends. There are 15 residues in the CDR3. CDR3 coding DNA: TGTGCCACCAGTGATTTCAGGGGCGGACGTACCGAAGCTTTCTTT. Translated: CATSDFRGGRTEAFF.

Concerning this clone itself: The identical CDR3 is also encoded by other nucleotide sequences in the sample. V gene TRBV19 combines with J gene TRBJ2-3, with 9 bases that match TRBD2. The V gene's germline CDR1 is LNHDA and CDR2 SQIVND (reference sequence). This CDR3 spans 15 amino acids. Germline trimming cut 3 bases from V and 3 bases from J; bases unmatched to any gene: 4. CDR3 DNA: TGTGCCAGTAGTATCGGGGCGGGAGGGACAGATACGCAGTATTTT. This sequence encodes CASSIGAGGTDTQYF. Full variable domain (missing parts from reference TRBV19 and TRBJ2-3): DGGITQSPKYLFRKEGQNVTLSCEQNLNHDAMYWYRQDPGQGLRLIYYSQIVNDFQKGDIAEGYSVSREKKESFPLTVTSAQKNPTAFYLCASSIGAGGTDTQYFGPGTRLTVL.

The V call is TRBV28, the J call TRBJ1-2; 12 positions agree with TRBD1. With V trimmed by 6 bases and J by 5 bases, 7 bases remained unmatched. From germline, CDR1 is MDHEN and CDR2 SYDVKM. The CDR3 sequence is 15 residues long. The CDR3 is CASRVGTGGWYGYTF. The CDR3 nucleotides read TGTGCCAGCAGGGTAGGGACAGGGGGCTGGTATGGCTACACCTTC.

The DNA for the CDR3 is TGTGCCAGCAGCCAAGGGACAAGGGTCGAGACCCAGTACTTC. Translation: CASSQGTRVETQYF. The V call is TRBV4-2, the J call TRBJ2-5, with TRBD1 as a possible D gene (5 bases). From germline, CDR1 is LGHNA and CDR2 YNFKEQ. CDR3 length: 14 amino acids. V gave up 1 base and J gave up 5 bases, with 11 bases separating them.

The chain carries TRBV2 and TRBJ1-5; TRBD1 agrees at 7 bases. Germline trimming cut 0 bases from V and 3 bases from J; bases unmatched to any gene: 2. The length of the CDR3 is 15 residues. Germline CDR1 is SNHLY and CDR2 is FYNNEI. CDR3 nucleotide sequence: TGTGCCAGCAGTGAAGCGGGACAGTCCAATCAGCCCCAGCATTTT. Amino acid sequence: CASSEAGQSNQPQHF.

The chain has TRBV4-2 and TRBJ2-3; D possibly corresponds to TRBD2 (6 bases). Germline V lookup: CDR1 LGHNA, CDR2 YNFKEQ. This CDR3 spans 16 amino acids. The V end was cut by 4 bases, the J end by 2 bases, with 16 bases between. The CDR3 region has the DNA TGTGCCAGCAGCCCGGCCGGTGGCGGGGACACAGATACGCAGTATTTT. This encodes CASSPAGGGDTDTQYF.

The chain joins TRBV7-3 to TRBJ2-3, with a possible D match to TRBD1 (5 bases). The germline CDR1 and CDR2 sequences are SGHTA and FQGTGA. With 5 bases removed from V and 4 bases from J, the gap between germline ends came to 13 bases. The CDR3 has 14 amino acids. This chain's CDR3 is CASSRVLGADTQYF. CDR3 DNA sequence: TGTGCCAGCAGCCGAGTCCTAGGGGCAGATACGCAGTATTTT.

The chain couples TRBV9 to TRBJ1-1; D gene unclear. Trimming cost V 4 bases and J 1 base, with 11 bases left between them. Germline values: CDR1 SGDLS, CDR2 YYNGEE. This CDR3 contains 14 residues. The CDR3 DNA is TGTGCCAGCAGCCCCGAGGACGGGAACACTGAAGCTTTCTTT. It translates to CASSPEDGNTEAFF.

The chain links TRBV6-5 to TRBJ1-2; 7 bases match TRBD1. There are 14 residues in the CDR3. V lost 6 bases, J lost 8 bases, and 12 bases stayed unmatched. CDR1 is MNHEY, CDR2 SVGAGI, per germline. CDR3 DNA: TGTGCCAGCAGACCCGGACAGGTCCTTTCGGGCTACACCTTC. Residues: CASRPGQVLSGYTF.

The gene calls are TRBV2 and TRBJ2-1; 7 nucleotides match TRBD1. Germline CDR1 is SNHLY and CDR2 is FYNNEI. This CDR3 has 14 residues. Losses at the gene ends were 6 bases for V and 8 bases for J; bases not matched to a gene: 10. Here the CDR3 DNA reads TGTGCCAGCAGCGAGCAGGGGGTCAGGGATGAGCAGTTCTTC. This sequence encodes CASSEQGVRDEQFF.

This chain's CDR3 is CAWTVRNTEAFF. Here the CDR3 DNA reads TGTGCCTGGACAGTCCGGAACACTGAAGCTTTCTTT. The V call is TRBV30, the J call TRBJ1-1; D not resolved. CDR1 is GTSNPN and CDR2 is SVGIG in the germline V gene (reference sequence). The CDR3 extends over 12 amino acids. V was trimmed by 4 bases and J by 1 base, leaving 7 bases between them.

The rearrangement joins TRBV6-5 to TRBJ1-2; 7 bases line up with TRBD1. The CDR3 is 14 residues long. Germline V gene sequence: CDR1 MNHEY, CDR2 SVGAGI. V lost 7 bases, J lost 4 bases, and 9 bases stayed unmatched. As DNA, the CDR3 is TGTGCCAGCACCCGGGACAGAAGGCCCTATGGCTACACCTTC. It translates to CASTRDRRPYGYTF.

This chain uses TRBV5-4 with TRBJ2-3, with 8 bases that match TRBD1. This CDR3 region has 16 residues. The V gene's germline CDR1 is SGHNT and CDR2 YYREEE (reference sequence). Unmatched junction bases numbered 10, after V lost 4 bases and J lost 3 bases. CDR3 residues: CASSIQLTGVTDTQYF. DNA for the CDR3: TGTGCCAGCAGCATCCAGTTGACAGGGGTTACAGATACGCAGTATTTT. Drawing the rest from reference TRBV5-4 and TRBJ2-3, the complete variable domain is ETGVTQSPTHLIKTRGQQVTLRCSSQSGHNTVSWYQQALGQGPQFIFQYYREEENGRGNFPPRFSGLQFPNYSSELNVNALELDDSALYLCASSIQLTGVTDTQYFGPGTRLTVL.

The chain uses TRBV7-8 and TRBJ1-1; possibly TRBD1 for D (5 bases). Germline V CDR1 and CDR2: SGHVS, FQNEAQ. V lost 5 bases and J 4 bases, leaving 8 bases between the germline ends. The CDR3 spans 12 residues. CDR3 protein: CASSPGGTEAFF. The CDR3 DNA reads TGTGCCAGCAGCCCGGGGGGCACTGAAGCTTTCTTT.

The chain couples TRBV19 to TRBJ1-6, with D tentatively TRBD1 (6 bases). CDR3 length: 15 residues. V was cut by 8 bases and J by 8 bases, with 19 bases left in between. Germline V lookup: CDR1 LNHDA, CDR2 SQIVND (reference sequence). The CDR3 loop reads CASGTRDRRYSPLHF. The CDR3 DNA reads TGTGCCAGTGGGACCAGAGACAGGAGGTATTCACCCCTCCACTTT.

V usage is TRBV11-2 and J usage is TRBJ2-1; D may be TRBD1 (5 bases). The CDR3 runs 18 residues. Trimming left V 5 bases short and J 0 bases short, with 20 bases between. Per the germline V gene, CDR1 is SGHAT and CDR2 is FQNNGV. CDR3 bases: TGTGCCAGCAGCCACTACTGGGGCTTCAAGAGCTCCTACAATGAGCAGTTCTTC. Translation: CASSHYWGFKSSYNEQFF.

This clone was detected only once. The genes are TRBV6-5 and TRBJ1-3, with D possibly matching TRBD1 (5 bases). Germline values: CDR1 MNHEY, CDR2 SVGAGI. With 2 bases removed from V and 2 bases from J, the gap between germline ends came to 7 bases. The CDR3 length is 14 residues. In nucleotides, the CDR3 is TGTGCCAGCAGTTACGGGGGAGCTGGAAACACCATATATTTT. Protein sequence: CASSYGGAGNTIYF.

V usage is TRBV27 and J usage is TRBJ1-1; no firm D call. Germline values: CDR1 MNHEY, CDR2 SMNVEV (reference sequence). This CDR3 is built from 14 residues. V lost 4 bases and J lost 1, with 10 bases in between. DNA of the CDR3: TGTGCCAGCAGTTATAACCTCCCGAACACTGAAGCTTTCTTT. This gives the protein CASSYNLPNTEAFF.

This rearrangement joins TRBV24-1 to TRBJ2-2, with D tentatively TRBD1 or TRBD2 (5 bases each). Germline loops: CDR1 KGHDR, CDR2 SFDVKD. Between the trimmed V and J ends, which lost 4 bases and 7 bases, there was a span of 18 bases. The CDR3 length is 16 residues. The chain's CDR3 is CATSDPGARGGGELFF. In DNA, the CDR3 is TGTGCCACCAGTGACCCCGGGGCCCGAGGCGGCGGGGAGCTGTTTTTT.

A few counts support this clone. The rearrangement joins TRBV29-1 to TRBJ2-5; the D is unclear. Germline values: CDR1 SQVTM, CDR2 ANQGSEA. Trimming removed 2 bases at V and 5 bases at J, with 12 bases between. The CDR3 is 13 amino acids. DNA for the CDR3: TGCAGCGTTGAATTTAGGCCTCGGGAGACCCAGTACTTC. This translates into CSVEFRPRETQYF. The full variable domain, with the rest looked up from reference TRBV29-1 and TRBJ2-5, is SAVISQKPSRDICQRGTSLTIQCQVDSQVTMMFWYRQQPGQSLTLIATANQGSEATYESGFVIDKFPISRPNLTFSTLTVSNMSPEDSSIYLCSVEFRPRETQYFGPGTRLLVL.

The chain has TRBV30 and TRBJ1-1; D unresolved. Per the germline V gene, CDR1 is GTSNPN and CDR2 is SVGIG (reference sequence). This CDR3 has 12 residues. Between the trimmed V and J ends, which lost 3 bases and 2 bases, there was a span of 7 bases. The CDR3 reads CAWRAGNTEAFF. The CDR3, as DNA: TGTGCCTGGAGGGCAGGAAACACTGAAGCTTTCTTT.

V gene TRBV10-3 combines with J gene TRBJ2-1, with D tentatively TRBD1 (5 bases). CDR3 length: 16 residues. Germline CDR1 reads ENHRY; CDR2 reads SYGVKD. V was trimmed by 4 bases and J by 5 bases, leaving 18 bases between them. CDR3 in DNA: TGTGCCATCAGTGGGGTACAGAGATCAGGGCACAATGAGCAGTTCTTC. Amino acids: CAISGVQRSGHNEQFF.

The J gene is TRBJ2-5, the V gene TRBV9; D not certain. The CDR3 has 15 residues. Trimming removed 0 bases from V and 1 base from J, with 10 bases in between. Looked up from germline, CDR1 is SGDLS and CDR2 is YYNGEE. For the CDR3, the DNA is TGTGCCAGCAGCGTAGCAGCAGGCGCCCAAGAGACCCAGTACTTC. This encodes CASSVAAGAQETQYF.